This T cell receptor (beta chain) originates from a study of blood T cells in healthy people across ages. The germline V and J ends were trimmed by 7 bases and 1 base, with 11 bases remaining between them. The CDR3 contains 15 residues. CDR1 is SGHAT, CDR2 FQNNGV, per germline. Per individual sample, total RNA of at least 6 micrograms was extracted. With a J-beta primer mix and a sample-barcoded 5' primer, a second PCR ran about 7 to 12 cycles. TCRdb reprocessed the 5' RACE reads via MiXCR and lists one record per CDR3 protein. The data contain about 730,000 distinct CDR3 sequences, roughly 47% of them singletons.

The sample consisted of blood. The rearrangement links TRBV11-2 to TRBJ2-6; D unresolved. This TCR came from a woman aged 55-69 years in good health. The DNA of the CDR3 is TGTGCCAGCACCAATTTGGCGTCTGGGGCCAACGTCCTGACTTTC. It specifies CASTNLASGANVLTF.